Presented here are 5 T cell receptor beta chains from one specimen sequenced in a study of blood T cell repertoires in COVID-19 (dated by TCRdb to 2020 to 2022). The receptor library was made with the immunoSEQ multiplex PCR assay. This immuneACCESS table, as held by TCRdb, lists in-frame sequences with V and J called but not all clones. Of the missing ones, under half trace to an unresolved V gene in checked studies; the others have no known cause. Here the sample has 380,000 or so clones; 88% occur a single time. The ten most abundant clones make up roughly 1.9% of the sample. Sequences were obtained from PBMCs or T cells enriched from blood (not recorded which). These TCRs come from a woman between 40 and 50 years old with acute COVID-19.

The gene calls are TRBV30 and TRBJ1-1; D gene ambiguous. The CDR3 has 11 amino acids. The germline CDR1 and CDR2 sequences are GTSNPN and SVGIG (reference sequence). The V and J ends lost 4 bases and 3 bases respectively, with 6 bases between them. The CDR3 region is CAWTRDTEAFF. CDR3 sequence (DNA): TGTGCCTGGACGAGGGACACTGAAGCTTTCTTT.

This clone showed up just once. CDR3: CASSLRTDHYGYTF. The CDR3 bases are TGCGCCAGCAGCTTGAGGACAGATCACTATGGCTACACCTTC. V gene TRBV5-1 combines with J gene TRBJ1-2; tentative D call: TRBD1 (6 bases). The germline V and J ends were trimmed by 1 base and 3 bases, with 10 bases remaining between them. The length of the CDR3 is 14 residues. Per germline, CDR1 SGHRS and CDR2 YFSETQ.

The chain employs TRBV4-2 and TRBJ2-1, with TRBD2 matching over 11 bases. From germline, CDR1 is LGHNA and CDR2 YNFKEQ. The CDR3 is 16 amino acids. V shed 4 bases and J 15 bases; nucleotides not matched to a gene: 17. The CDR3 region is CASSPSIAGGPRMWFF. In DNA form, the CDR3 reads TGTGCCAGCAGCCCAAGTATAGCGGGGGGGCCGAGGATGTGGTTCTTC.

The CDR3 reads CASTSGVSQETQYF. The DNA for the CDR3 is TGTGCCAGCACCTCAGGGGTTAGCCAAGAGACCCAGTACTTC. The rearrangement joins TRBV7-2 to TRBJ2-5, with D possibly being TRBD1 (6 bases). V lost 7 bases, J lost 1 base, and 13 bases lay in between. CDR1 is SGHTA, CDR2 FQGNSA, per germline. This CDR3 has 14 residues.

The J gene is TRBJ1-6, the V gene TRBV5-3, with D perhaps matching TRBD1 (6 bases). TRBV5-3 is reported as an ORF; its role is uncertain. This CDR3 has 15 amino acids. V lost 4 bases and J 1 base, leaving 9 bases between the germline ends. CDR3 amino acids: CARSPQGSYNSPLHF. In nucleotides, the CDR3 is TGTGCCAGAAGCCCCCAGGGGTCCTATAATTCACCCCTCCACTTT.